This TCR beta chain is from a study of OX40 agonist ivuxolimab in advanced cancers. TCRdb's copy holds only in-frame clones and misses some; the assay was immunoSEQ multiplex PCR. In the table there are roughly 70,000 clones, 85% of which are singletons. Germline V gives CDR1 MNHEY, CDR2 SVGAGI. The V and J ends lost 5 bases and 8 bases, in that order; junction bases with no gene match: 5. The CDR3 is made up of 14 amino acids. Sequenced material: CD4+ or CD8+ T cells sorted from blood, taken in a trial of the OX40 agonist ivuxolimab. The TCR originated in an adult with an advanced solid tumor such as melanoma, head and neck, liver or kidney cancer. The chain joins TRBV6-5 to TRBJ1-4; TRBD1 matches 10 bases. The CDR3 loop reads CASSAGTGDEKLFF. The CDR3, as DNA: TGTGCCAGCAGTGCCGGGACAGGGGACGAAAAACTGTTTTTT.